The 19 T cell receptor beta chains below all came from one sample that was sequenced in a study of control samples from healthy donors and cancer patients. Clones were read by immunoSEQ multiplex PCR, and TCRdb kept only the in-frame ones, dropping some. The sample comprises 150,000 or so clones, 85% to 95% of which are singletons, and about 8.5% rests with the top ten. The sequenced sample consisted of blood. All receptors derive from a woman in her thirties or forties in good health.

The rearrangement joins TRBV11-3 to TRBJ1-2; a possible D gene is TRBD1 (6 bases). The germline V gene has CDR1 SGHNT and CDR2 YENEEA. The CDR3 consists of 15 residues. Trimming pared 1 base from V and 8 bases from J, leaving 17 bases between. The CDR3 here is CASSLVWAQGRGYTF. The CDR3 nucleotides read TGTGCCAGCAGCTTAGTGTGGGCCCAGGGGAGAGGCTACACCTTC.

The chain couples TRBV21-1 to TRBJ1-2. TRBV21-1 corresponds to a pseudogene. The CDR3 contains 15 residues. CDR3 coding DNA: TGTGCCAGCAGCAAAGCTATGGGGGTGGGCTATGGCTACACCTTC. Protein product: CASSKAMGVGYGYTF.

This chain connects TRBV7-6 to TRBJ2-7, with 7 nucleotides matching TRBD1. V gave up 5 bases and J gave up 4 bases; unmatched junction bases: 11. The CDR3 is 15 residues long. Germline V gene sequence: CDR1 SGHVS, CDR2 FNYEAQ. CDR3 coding DNA: TGTGCCAGCAGCGGAAGCAGGGGGATTTTTTACGAGCAGTACTTC. Encoded protein: CASSGSRGIFYEQYF.

As DNA, the CDR3 is TGTGCCAGCAGCCTAAGAAGTGGGGTGCTATCCTCTGGAAACACCATATATTTT. Translating gives CASSLRSGVLSSGNTIYF. The genes are TRBV11-2 and TRBJ1-3; D is unclear. This CDR3 contains 18 residues. V lost 5 bases, J lost 0 bases, and 20 bases lay in between. CDR1 and CDR2 from the germline V gene are SGHAT and FQNNGV.

The V and J genes are TRBV7-6 and TRBJ1-2, with D unresolved. V dropped 0 bases and J dropped 4 bases, with 12 bases sitting between them. The CDR3 has 15 amino acids. Germline-derived CDR1 and CDR2 are SGHVS and FNYEAQ. As DNA, the CDR3 is TGTGCCAGCAGCTTAGCCCCGGATCTCCGCTATGGCTACACCTTC. As protein: CASSLAPDLRYGYTF.

V and J are TRBV7-6 and TRBJ1-6, with D hard to call. This CDR3 comprises 13 residues. The V gene's germline CDR1 is SGHVS and CDR2 FNYEAQ. V shed 5 bases and J shed 19 bases, with 21 bases lying between them. CDR3 sequence: CASSPGGPGFFHF. In DNA, the CDR3 is TGTGCCAGCAGCCCGGGAGGACCGGGCTTTTTTCACTTT.

The chain carries TRBV10-3 and TRBJ1-2; D not resolved. Germline V lookup: CDR1 ENHRY, CDR2 SYGVKD. The CDR3 extends over 15 amino acids. Between the trimmed V and J ends, which lost 0 bases and 8 bases, there was a span of 16 bases. The CDR3 sequence: CAISESTRGSRGYTF. The CDR3 DNA reads TGTGCCATCAGTGAGTCGACGCGAGGGTCTAGGGGCTACACCTTC.

This chain joins TRBV14 and TRBJ1-2; D gene ambiguous. This CDR3 comprises 12 residues. Germline V lookup: CDR1 SGHDN, CDR2 FVKESK. Trimming took 1 base from V and 3 from J, leaving 3 bases between them. CDR3 sequence (DNA): TGTGCCAGCAGCCAAGGGCACTATGGCTACACCTTC. Amino acid sequence: CASSQGHYGYTF.

This clone was counted a single time. The chain has TRBV7-2 and TRBJ2-5; D is uncertain. Per germline, CDR1 SGHTA and CDR2 FQGNSA. The CDR3 spans 11 residues. Trimming removed 6 bases at V and 7 bases at J, with 9 bases between. CDR3: CASRQDGTQYF. CDR3 in DNA: TGTGCCAGCAGGCAGGATGGGACCCAGTACTTC.

This clone was seen a single time. The rearrangement joins TRBV7-2 to TRBJ2-7; perhaps TRBD2 as D (6 bases). Per germline, CDR1 SGHTA and CDR2 FQGNSA. V lost 1 base and J 3 bases, leaving 10 bases between the germline ends. This CDR3 has 14 amino acids. The CDR3, as DNA: TGTGCCAGCAGCTTAGTTTCCGGGAGCTACGAGCAGTACTTC. It yields the protein CASSLVSGSYEQYF.

The CDR3 DNA follows: TGTGCCAGCTCAGTGGAGGGGGGCCGGAACTACGAGCAGTACTTC. Protein product: CASSVEGGRNYEQYF. The chain joins TRBV18 to TRBJ2-7, with D possibly being TRBD1 or TRBD2 (6 bases each). CDR1 KGHSH and CDR2 LQKENI come from the germline V gene. The CDR3 length is 15 residues. V was clipped by 5 bases and J by 3 bases, with 17 bases between them.

The chain's CDR3 is CASSPPMAGGPSDTQYF. The CDR3 bases are TGTGCCAGCAGTCCTCCCATGGCGGGAGGGCCTTCAGATACGCAGTATTTT. This chain uses TRBV6-6 with TRBJ2-3; TRBD2 aligns across 9 bases. Germline CDR1 reads MNHNY; CDR2 reads SVGAGI (reference sequence). CDR3 length: 17 amino acids. Trimming took 5 bases from V and 4 from J; bases not matched to a gene: 13.

This clone was seen only a few times. The chain combines TRBV5-1 with TRBJ1-1; 7 positions match TRBD1. The CDR3 extends over 14 amino acids. With V trimmed by 3 bases and J by 1 base, 3 bases remained unmatched. CDR1 SGHRS and CDR2 YFSETQ come from the germline V gene. In DNA form, the CDR3 reads TGCGCCAGCAGCTCGAACAGGGGGAACACTGAAGCTTTCTTT. Protein product: CASSSNRGNTEAFF. Variable domain in full (rest from reference TRBV5-1 and TRBJ1-1): KAGVTQTPRYLIKTRGQQVTLSCSPISGHRSVSWYQQTPGQGLQFLFEYFSETQRNKGNFPGRFSGRQFSNSRSEMNVSTLELGDSALYLCASSSNRGNTEAFFGQGTRLTVV.

This chain joins TRBV7-2 and TRBJ2-2, with 8 positions matching TRBD1. V shed 5 bases and J 4 bases; nucleotides not matched to a gene: 6. This CDR3 has 15 residues. The germline V gene has CDR1 SGHTA and CDR2 FQGNSA. The CDR3 region is CASSRSTGGTGELFF. CDR3 DNA sequence: TGTGCCAGCAGCAGGAGCACAGGGGGCACCGGGGAGCTGTTTTTT. Full variable domain (remainder filled in from reference TRBV7-2 and TRBJ2-2): GAGVSQSPSNKVTEKGKDVELRCDPISGHTALYWYRQSLGQGLEFLIYFQGNSAPDKSGLPSDRFSAERTGGSVSTLTIQRTQQEDSAVYLCASSRSTGGTGELFFGEGSRLTVL.

The chain combines TRBV6-5 with TRBJ2-7, with a possible D match to TRBD1 (6 bases). The CDR3 has 12 amino acids. V lost 6 bases to trimming and J lost 5 bases, with 11 bases between them. In germline, CDR1 is MNHEY, CDR2 SVGAGI. The CDR3 loop is CASSYDRNEQYF. The CDR3 DNA follows: TGTGCCAGCAGCTACGACAGGAACGAGCAGTACTTC.

The genes are TRBV7-7 and TRBJ2-2, with D tentatively TRBD2 (7 bases). Germline CDR1 SSHAT, CDR2 FNYEAQ (reference sequence). Between the trimmed V and J ends, which lost 5 bases and 3 bases, there was a span of 19 bases. The CDR3 spans 17 residues. The CDR3 protein is CASSLDEGGYYTGELFF. The CDR3 DNA reads TGTGCCAGCAGCCTGGATGAGGGGGGGTACTACACCGGGGAGCTGTTTTTT.

J is TRBJ2-7 and V is TRBV11-3, with D perhaps TRBD1 (5 bases). The CDR3 contains 13 residues. Germline CDR1 is SGHNT and CDR2 is YENEEA. Trimming pared 3 bases from V and 4 bases from J, leaving 10 bases between. For the CDR3, the DNA is TGTGCCAGCAGCTTTGGGGCTTTTTACGAGCAGTACTTC. Protein sequence: CASSFGAFYEQYF.

V gene TRBV11-2 combines with J gene TRBJ1-6; D might be TRBD1 (6 bases). Between the trimmed V and J ends, which lost 0 bases and 7 bases, there was a span of 7 bases. The CDR3 length is 14 residues. CDR1 and CDR2 (germline): SGHAT, FQNNGV. This chain's CDR3 is CASSLEQGNSPLHF. Written as DNA, the CDR3 is TGTGCCAGCAGCTTAGAACAGGGCAATTCACCCCTCCACTTT.

The CDR3 region is CASSVETTGTLSGANVLTF. The CDR3 nucleotides read TGTGCCAGCAGCGTAGAGACAACAGGGACGCTCTCTGGGGCCAACGTCCTGACTTTC. The genes are TRBV9 and TRBJ2-6; weak D call: TRBD1 (6 bases). Deletions cut 0 bases from V and 0 bases from J, with 16 bases between. CDR3 length: 19 amino acids. Germline CDR1 reads SGDLS; CDR2 reads YYNGEE. The whole variable domain, remainder taken from reference TRBV9 and TRBJ2-6, is DSGVTQTPKHLITATGQRVTLRCSPRSGDLSVYWYQQSLDQGLQFLIQYYNGEERAKGNILERFSAQQFPDLHSELNLSSLELGDSALYFCASSVETTGTLSGANVLTFGAGSRLTVL.